A single sample is the source of the 31 T cell receptor beta chains below, sequenced in a study of blood T cell repertoires in COVID-19. Produced via immunoSEQ multiplex PCR; TCRdb's table is partial and in-frame only. Among about 310,000 clones listed, 80% to 90% were seen once. The sequenced material came from PBMCs or T cells enriched from blood (not recorded which). Source of these receptors: a man aged 25 to 40 who had recovered from COVID-19.

This chain links TRBV5-6 with TRBJ2-3; a possible D gene is TRBD2 (5 bases). Germline lookup yields CDR1 SGHDT and CDR2 YYEEEE. Trimming pared 4 bases from V and 0 bases from J, leaving 9 bases between. CDR3 length: 14 residues. The CDR3 here is CASSRGSSTDTQYF. In DNA form, the CDR3 reads TGTGCCAGCAGCCGGGGAAGTAGCACAGATACGCAGTATTTT.

The rearrangement uses TRBV19 and TRBJ1-1, with D unresolved. V shed 3 bases and J shed 4 bases, with 6 bases lying between them. The CDR3 loop spans 12 amino acids. The germline gives CDR1 LNHDA, CDR2 SQIVND (reference sequence). In DNA, the CDR3 is TGTGCCAGTAGTATGGGGAGCACTGAAGCTTTCTTT. Translated, it gives CASSMGSTEAFF. The whole variable domain, filled in from reference TRBV19 and TRBJ1-1, reads DGGITQSPKYLFRKEGQNVTLSCEQNLNHDAMYWYRQDPGQGLRLIYYSQIVNDFQKGDIAEGYSVSREKKESFPLTVTSAQKNPTAFYLCASSMGSTEAFFGQGTRLTVV.

This clone has a single count. The V and J genes are TRBV27 and TRBJ1-1; D gene unclear. The germline CDR1 and CDR2 sequences are MNHEY and SMNVEV (reference sequence). The ends were cut back, 0 bases at V and 1 base at J, with 9 bases in the middle. The CDR3 runs to 15 residues. The CDR3 region is CASSLSWSQNTEAFF. The CDR3 DNA sequence: TGTGCCAGCAGTTTATCTTGGAGCCAGAACACTGAAGCTTTCTTT.

This clone was observed once. The chain has TRBV6-1 and TRBJ1-3, with TRBD1 matching over 8 bases. In germline, CDR1 is MNHNS, CDR2 SASEGT. The CDR3 sequence is 16 residues long. The V segment lost 4 bases and the J segment 2 bases; nucleotides outside the gene matches: 7. CDR3 amino acids: CASSGRGRSPGNTIYF. CDR3 bases: TGTGCCAGCAGTGGCAGGGGGCGAAGTCCTGGAAACACCATATATTTT.

J is TRBJ2-1 and V is TRBV4-1, with D tentatively TRBD2 (6 bases). V was cut by 1 base and J by 7 bases, with 11 bases left in between. Germline V gives CDR1 MGHRA, CDR2 YSYEKL. The CDR3 is made up of 14 amino acids. CDR3 in DNA: TGCGCCAGCAGCCAAGTCCCGGGGGTGAATGAGCAGTTCTTC. Amino acids: CASSQVPGVNEQFF.

The chain combines TRBV7-8 with TRBJ1-5; a weak D match, TRBD1 (6 bases). Trimming cost V 5 bases and J 11 bases, with 25 bases left between them. The CDR3 sequence is 16 residues long. Germline CDR1 SGHVS, CDR2 FQNEAQ. The CDR3 sequence: CASSAEGRSGARAQHF. DNA for the CDR3: TGTGCCAGCAGCGCCGAGGGTAGGTCAGGGGCCAGGGCCCAGCATTTT. The full variable domain, completed using reference TRBV7-8 and TRBJ1-5, is GAGVSQSPRYKVAKRGQDVALRCDPISGHVSLFWYQQALGQGPEFLTYFQNEAQLDKSGLPSDRFFAERPEGSVSTLKIQRTQQEDSAVYLCASSAEGRSGARAQHFGDGTRLSIL.

V usage is TRBV7-6 and J usage is TRBJ2-3; D gene unclear. Trimming pared 0 bases from V and 2 bases from J, leaving 6 bases between. This CDR3 contains 14 residues. CDR1 is SGHVS, CDR2 FNYEAQ, per germline. The CDR3 region has the DNA TGTGCCAGCAGCTTAGCGCTAAACACAGATACGCAGTATTTT. It encodes CASSLALNTDTQYF.

This sequence joins TRBV19 and TRBJ1-2; D might be TRBD1 (5 bases). V was clipped by 7 bases and J by 5 bases, with 8 bases between them. The CDR3 loop spans 11 amino acids. Germline CDR1 and CDR2: LNHDA and SQIVND (reference sequence). The CDR3 region is CASTGGYGYTF. The CDR3 DNA is TGTGCCAGTACCGGGGGGTATGGCTACACCTTC. Full variable domain (rest looked up from reference TRBV19 and TRBJ1-2): DGGITQSPKYLFRKEGQNVTLSCEQNLNHDAMYWYRQDPGQGLRLIYYSQIVNDFQKGDIAEGYSVSREKKESFPLTVTSAQKNPTAFYLCASTGGYGYTFGSGTRLTVV.

V usage is TRBV30 and J usage is TRBJ1-6; tentative D call: TRBD1 (6 bases). CDR3 length: 15 residues. CDR1 and CDR2 (germline): GTSNPN, SVGIG (reference sequence). Between the trimmed V and J ends, which lost 5 bases and 2 bases, there was a span of 13 bases. In nucleotides, the CDR3 is TGTGCCTGGGGACCCGGGACACCCTATAATTCACCCCTCCACTTT. Translating it yields CAWGPGTPYNSPLHF. The variable domain in full, with the rest retrieved from reference TRBV30 and TRBJ1-6, is SQTIHQWPATLVQPVGSPLSLECTVEGTSNPNLYWYRQAAGRGLQLLFYSVGIGQISSEVPQNLSASRPQDRQFILSSKKLLLSDSGFYLCAWGPGTPYNSPLHFGNGTRLTVT.

The chain joins TRBV12-3 or TRBV12-4 to TRBJ2-1, with 9 bases fitting TRBD1. The trim removed 3 bases at V and 10 bases at J, leaving 4 bases unmatched. The CDR3 loop spans 13 amino acids. The DNA of the CDR3 is TGTGCCAGCAGTTTGGGTGGGACAGGGGAGCAGTTCTTC. Amino acid sequence: CASSLGGTGEQFF.

The J gene is TRBJ2-1, the V gene TRBV21-1; the table's D call of TRBD2 was not tested on the DNA. TRBV21-1 is assigned pseudogene status. The CDR3 sequence is 21 residues long. CDR3 nucleotides: TGTGCCAGCAGCACAAGACGTGGCGGGGGGCCACCCGTTCGGTCCTACAATGAGCAGTTCTTC. This codes for CASSTRRGGGPPVRSYNEQFF.

This chain connects TRBV10-3 to TRBJ1-2, with 7 bases identical to TRBD1. The CDR3 spans 12 residues. Germline V gives CDR1 ENHRY, CDR2 SYGVKD. After removal of 11 bases from V and 8 bases from J, the junction contained 11 bases not matched to a gene. CDR3 loop: CAVLSGGSGYTF. CDR3 coding DNA: TGTGCCGTTTTATCAGGGGGGAGCGGCTACACCTTC.

This chain joins TRBV2 and TRBJ1-6; 9 bases agree with TRBD1. The CDR3 loop spans 15 amino acids. The germline CDR1 and CDR2 sequences are SNHLY and FYNNEI. With V trimmed by 7 bases and J by 9 bases, 10 bases remained unmatched. The CDR3 region has the DNA TGTGCCAGCATCGGGTGGACAGGGGAAGGTTCACCCCTCCACTTT. It specifies CASIGWTGEGSPLHF.

This chain uses TRBV19 with TRBJ1-2; D is uncertain. Germline V CDR1 and CDR2: LNHDA, SQIVND (reference sequence). V gave up 1 base and J gave up 4 bases, with 10 bases separating them. The CDR3 consists of 14 residues. The DNA for the CDR3 is TGTGCCAGTAGTATAGGTCAGGTAACCTATGGCTACACCTTC. Protein: CASSIGQVTYGYTF.

The J gene is TRBJ2-7, the V gene TRBV6-5; TRBD2 might be the D (5 bases). The germline CDR1 and CDR2 sequences are MNHEY and SVGAGI. Trimming pared 0 bases from V and 4 bases from J, leaving 13 bases between. CDR3 size: 15 residues. CDR3 sequence reads: CASSYSGIRAYEQYF. In DNA, the CDR3 is TGTGCCAGCAGTTACTCCGGGATAAGGGCATACGAGCAGTACTTC.

There are a few counts of this clone. The J gene is TRBJ2-7, the V gene TRBV7-9, with D tentatively TRBD2 (6 bases). The CDR3 spans 13 residues. Trimming took 5 bases from V and 4 from J, leaving 12 bases between them. Looked up from germline, CDR1 is SEHNR and CDR2 is FQNEAQ (reference sequence). The CDR3 DNA reads as TGTGCCAGCAGCCCTAGACGGGGGTACGAGCAGTACTTC. As protein: CASSPRRGYEQYF.

Comment on this clone: At one end the junction does not follow the germline gene, possibly because of a read error. The chain combines TRBV19 with TRBJ2-1, with D unclear. CDR3 length: 13 amino acids. The germline CDR1 and CDR2 sequences are LNHDA and SQIVND (reference sequence). CDR3 coding DNA: TGTGCCAGTAGTATGGTTCGAGTCAATGGGCAGTTCTTC. Encoded protein: CASSMVRVNGQFF. Combining the CDR3 with reference TRBV19 and TRBJ2-1 gives the whole variable domain DGGITQSPKYLFRKEGQNVTLSCEQNLNHDAMYWYRQDPGQGLRLIYYSQIVNDFQKGDIAEGYSVSREKKESFPLTVTSAQKNPTAFYLCASSMVRVNGQFFGPGTRLTVL.

The chain couples TRBV4-1 to TRBJ1-5; D is unclear. V dropped 4 bases and J dropped 7 bases, with 17 bases sitting between them. Looked up from germline, CDR1 is MGHRA and CDR2 is YSYEKL. This CDR3 is 15 amino acids long. The DNA of the CDR3 is TGCGCCAGCAGCCTCGCTGGAGGTTTCGAGCAGCCCCAGCATTTT. Translation gives CASSLAGGFEQPQHF.

The chain links TRBV11-1 to TRBJ1-3; tentatively, D is TRBD1 (6 bases). Trimming shortened V by 5 bases and J by 0 bases, and 11 bases separated the two germline ends. The germline gives CDR1 SGHAT, CDR2 FQDESV (reference sequence). CDR3 length equals 15 residues. The CDR3 region is CASSQGQISGNTIYF. CDR3 coding DNA: TGTGCCAGCAGCCAAGGACAGATCTCTGGAAACACCATATATTTT.

This clone showed up just once. This chain joins TRBV5-5 and TRBJ1-2; TRBD1 aligns across 7 bases. V was clipped by 3 bases and J by 4 bases; unmatched bases: 9. The germline CDR1 and CDR2 sequences are SGHKS and YYEKEE (reference sequence). The CDR3 spans 15 residues. The CDR3 DNA sequence: TGTGCCAGCAGCTCGCGACAGGGTGAGGCCTATGGCTACACCTTC. This translates into CASSSRQGEAYGYTF.

The chain carries TRBV7-2 and TRBJ2-7, with D maybe TRBD2 (5 bases). V was cut by 4 bases and J by 2 bases, with 12 bases left in between. Per germline, CDR1 SGHTA and CDR2 FQGNSA. The CDR3 totals 14 residues. The CDR3 region has the DNA TGTGCCAGCAGCTGGGAGCCAGGAACCTACGAGCAGTACTTC. Protein product: CASSWEPGTYEQYF.

The chain has TRBV5-6 and TRBJ2-7, with D tentatively TRBD2 (7 bases). Trimming cost V 6 bases and J 0 bases, with 19 bases left between them. Germline assignment: CDR1 SGHDT and CDR2 YYEEEE. This CDR3 comprises 16 residues. The CDR3, as DNA: TGTGCCAGCAACCACCGGACAGCGGGATACTCCTACGAGCAGTACTTC. Protein product: CASNHRTAGYSYEQYF.

The rearrangement links TRBV7-9 to TRBJ1-2; 7 bases align to TRBD1. With 1 base clipped from V and 3 bases from J, the junction kept 2 bases outside the gene matches. The CDR3 is made up of 14 amino acids. Germline V lookup: CDR1 SEHNR, CDR2 FQNEAQ (reference sequence). CDR3 protein: CASSLGGQHYGYTF. The CDR3 bases are TGTGCCAGCAGCTTAGGGGGACAGCACTATGGCTACACCTTC.

The chain uses TRBV11-3 and TRBJ2-2, with 7 bases matching TRBD1. Germline V gene data show CDR1 as SGHNT and CDR2 as YENEEA. This CDR3 comprises 16 residues. Unmatched junction bases numbered 11, after V lost 5 bases and J lost 5 bases. The CDR3 protein is CASSNNPGQITGELFF. The CDR3 nucleotides read TGTGCCAGCAGCAACAACCCGGGACAGATTACCGGGGAGCTGTTTTTT.

The chain recombines TRBV6-2 or TRBV6-3 with TRBJ2-1; 9 positions match TRBD1. V lost 2 bases to trimming and J lost 5 bases; unmatched junction nucleotides: 10. The CDR3 runs 17 residues. Germline V lookup: CDR1 MNHEY, CDR2 SVGEGT. The CDR3 DNA is TGTGCCAGCAGTTACCAGGGGACGACAGGGGGAAACAATGAGCAGTTCTTC. Its translation is CASSYQGTTGGNNEQFF.

The rearrangement joins TRBV7-2 to TRBJ2-1; TRBD2 aligns across 8 bases. Germline-derived CDR1 and CDR2 are SGHTA and FQGNSA. The CDR3 loop spans 15 amino acids. V lost 2 bases to trimming and J lost 6 bases; unmatched junction nucleotides: 6. The chain's CDR3 is CASSLQAGVANEQFF. CDR3 sequence (DNA): TGTGCCAGCAGCTTACAAGCGGGGGTGGCCAATGAGCAGTTCTTC.

The sample holds a few counts of this clone. This chain uses TRBV30 with TRBJ2-5, with D possibly matching TRBD1 (6 bases). Germline assignment: CDR1 GTSNPN and CDR2 SVGIG (reference sequence). CDR3 size: 13 residues. Trimming removed 2 bases from V and 4 bases from J, with 11 bases in between. The CDR3 region has the DNA TGTGCCTGGAGTCTATTGGGGGCAGAGACCCAGTACTTC. It yields the protein CAWSLLGAETQYF. Combining the CDR3 with reference TRBV30 and TRBJ2-5 gives the whole variable domain SQTIHQWPATLVQPVGSPLSLECTVEGTSNPNLYWYRQAAGRGLQLLFYSVGIGQISSEVPQNLSASRPQDRQFILSSKKLLLSDSGFYLCAWSLLGAETQYFGPGTRLLVL.

The V call is TRBV9, the J call TRBJ1-3; tentatively, D is TRBD1 (6 bases). Trimming removed 0 bases from V and 4 bases from J, with 11 bases in between. The germline V gene encodes CDR1 SGDLS and CDR2 YYNGEE. CDR3 size: 15 residues. CDR3: CASSVVGGRGNTIYF. The CDR3 DNA is TGTGCCAGCAGCGTAGTAGGGGGACGGGGAAACACCATATATTTT.

The genes are TRBV4-1 and TRBJ1-4; 11 nucleotides align to TRBD1. The ends lost 4 bases at V and 7 bases at J; junction bases unmatched: 14. The CDR3 is made up of 18 amino acids. Looked up from germline, CDR1 is MGHRA and CDR2 is YSYEKL. CDR3 sequence reads: CASSRHQKGQGGSEKLFF. As DNA, the CDR3 is TGCGCCAGCAGCCGCCATCAGAAGGGACAGGGGGGTAGTGAAAAACTGTTTTTT.

J is TRBJ2-1 and V is TRBV13; 11 bases align to TRBD2. The length of the CDR3 is 16 residues. Germline V gene lookup returns CDR1 PRHDT and CDR2 FYEKMQ (reference sequence). V shed 5 bases, J shed 5 bases, and the junction held 8 bases outside the gene matches. In DNA, the CDR3 is TGTGCCAGCAGCCCTATTAGCGGGGGGGCCAACAATGAGCAGTTCTTC. Amino acids: CASSPISGGANNEQFF.

V and J are TRBV9 and TRBJ1-2; TRBD1 agrees at 8 bases. The CDR3 is made up of 15 amino acids. Looked up from germline, CDR1 is SGDLS and CDR2 is YYNGEE. J was trimmed by 4 bases and V by 2 bases; bases with no gene match: 7. The CDR3 DNA reads as TGTGCCAGCAGCGTGGACGGACAGGGAGGCTATGGCTACACCTTC. Protein sequence: CASSVDGQGGYGYTF.